The TCR beta chain under discussion was sequenced for a study of OX40 agonist ivuxolimab in advanced cancers. Study details: Every 2 weeks, patients received ivuxolimab intravenously, dosed at 0.01 to 10 mg/kg. Hepatocellular carcinoma, melanoma, renal cell or head and neck cancer was diagnosed in the dose-escalation patients. Study-wide results and caveats: Both blood CD4+ and CD8+ T cells showed clonal growth by week 6 at 0.1 to 3.0 mg/kg.

Drawing of blood for sampling happened at baseline, at cycle 4 day 1, and at cycle 7 day 1. This clone has just a few counts. Antigen unknown. Measured with immunoSEQ multiplex PCR; TCRdb has only the in-frame clones, and not every one. The data hold over 15,000 clones, with around 80% observed a single time. The CDR3 spans 14 residues. The ends were cut back, 5 bases at V and 4 bases at J, with 14 bases in the middle. Germline V gene lookup returns CDR1 SGHDN and CDR2 FVKESK. The receptor comes from an adult with an advanced solid tumor such as melanoma, head and neck, liver or kidney cancer. Material: CD4+ or CD8+ T cells sorted from blood, obtained in a trial of the OX40 agonist ivuxolimab. The V gene is TRBV14, the J gene TRBJ2-5, with D possibly being TRBD1 (5 bases). CDR3 bases: TGTGCCAGCAGCTTCCTAGGACAAGGAGAGACCCAGTACTTC. Translation: CASSFLGQGETQYF.